This T cell receptor beta chain was found in a study of radiotherapy plus CTLA-4 blockade in lung cancer. Per germline, CDR1 ENHRY and CDR2 SYGVKD. The CDR3 is 14 amino acids. Trimming took 10 bases from V and 0 from J; bases not matched to a gene: 6. Repertoires were generated with immunoSEQ multiplex PCR, while TCRdb's copy carries only in-frame clones and drops some. The sample records about 51,000 clones, approximately 80% being singletons. The TCR comes from a human donor with non-small cell lung cancer whose response to radiotherapy plus ipilimumab could not be evaluated. The chain has TRBV10-3 and TRBJ1-1, with TRBD1 matching over 9 bases. Sequences were derived from peripheral blood, sampled from a patient treated with radiotherapy plus ipilimumab. The CDR3 region is CATGDRAMNTEAFF. As DNA, the CDR3 is TGTGCCACTGGGGACAGGGCTATGAACACTGAAGCTTTCTTT.